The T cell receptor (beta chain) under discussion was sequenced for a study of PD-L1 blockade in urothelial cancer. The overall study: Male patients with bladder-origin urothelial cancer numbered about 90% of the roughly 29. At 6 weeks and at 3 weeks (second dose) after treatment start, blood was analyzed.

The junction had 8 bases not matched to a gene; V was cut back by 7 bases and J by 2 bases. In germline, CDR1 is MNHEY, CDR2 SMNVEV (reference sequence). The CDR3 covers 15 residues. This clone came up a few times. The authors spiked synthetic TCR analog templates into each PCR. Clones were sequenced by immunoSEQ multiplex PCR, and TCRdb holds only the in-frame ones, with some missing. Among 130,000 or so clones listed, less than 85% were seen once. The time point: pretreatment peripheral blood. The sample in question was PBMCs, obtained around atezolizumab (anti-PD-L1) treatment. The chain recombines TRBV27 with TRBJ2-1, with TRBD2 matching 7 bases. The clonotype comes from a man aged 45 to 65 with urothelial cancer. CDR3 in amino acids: CASTLTSGTYNEQFF. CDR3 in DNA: TGTGCCAGCACCTTGACGAGCGGGACCTACAATGAGCAGTTCTTC.